This T cell receptor beta chain was found in a study of monozygotic twins with inflammatory bowel disease. Points from the study as a whole: Whereas healthy co-twins had higher TCRbeta diversity (inverse Simpson), IBD patients had lower diversity. Patients received differing immunosuppressive treatments, which may have added variability to their repertoires.

Looked up from germline, CDR1 is SGHAT and CDR2 is FQDESV (reference sequence). The CDR3 totals 19 residues. TCRdb reprocessed the 5' RACE reads and reports one entry per CDR3 protein, with no DNA. Across about 440,000 distinct CDR3 sequences, the top ten clones capture about 2.6% of the sample. Note on this clonotype: What it binds is not known.

The sequence derives from a human donor with ulcerative colitis or Crohn's disease, or a healthy co-twin of an affected twin (not recorded which). The chain joins TRBV11-1 to TRBJ2-3. Sample: blood. CDR3 protein: CASSLVVFRRAVSTDTQYF.